This is a list of T cell receptor beta chains from one sample in a study of CD8+ T cells in alopecia areata. Sequencing used immunoSEQ multiplex PCR; TCRdb keeps in-frame clones, though not all of them. The table records 120,000 to 150,000 clones, 82% of them present only once. Specimen: CD8+ T cells sorted from blood, collected at week 4, from a patient treated with tofacitinib. The receptors were sampled from a human donor with alopecia areata. CDR3s include the opening cysteine and the closing phenylalanine or tryptophan. The order of the fields is J gene, D gene, CDR3 length, clone size, V gene, CDR3 protein, CDR3 DNA. The D gene is left open where the match is weak. Size values are once, few and many counts, or a class for expanded clones, and some rows have none.

J gene: TRBJ2-7
D gene: NA
CDR3 length: 11
clone size: NA
V gene: TRBV29-1
CDR3 protein: CSVEDNYEQYF
CDR3 DNA: TGCAGCGTTGAGGACAACTACGAGCAGTACTTC

J gene: TRBJ2-7
D gene: NA
CDR3 length: 13
clone size: NA
V gene: TRBV5-6
CDR3 protein: CASSSGQGGEQYF
CDR3 DNA: TGTGCCAGCAGCTCGGGTCAGGGAGGCGAGCAGTACTTC

J gene: TRBJ2-1
D gene: TRBD2
CDR3 length: 16
clone size: NA
V gene: TRBV13
CDR3 protein: CASSPQGAGTHNEQFF
CDR3 DNA: TGTGCCAGCAGCCCTCAGGGAGCGGGGACCCACAATGAGCAGTTCTTC

J gene: TRBJ2-3
D gene: TRBD1
CDR3 length: 18
clone size: NA
V gene: TRBV4-1
CDR3 protein: CASSQDPGQHKLTDTQYF
CDR3 DNA: TGCGCCAGCAGCCAAGACCCGGGACAGCATAAACTCACAGATACGCAGTATTTT

J gene: TRBJ2-7
D gene: TRBD1
CDR3 length: 14
clone size: few
V gene: TRBV7-9
CDR3 protein: CASSSGTGGDEQYF
CDR3 DNA: TGTGCCAGCAGCTCGGGGACAGGGGGCGACGAGCAGTACTTC

J gene: TRBJ1-3
D gene: NA
CDR3 length: 15
clone size: few
V gene: TRBV5-5
CDR3 protein: CASSLGLLGGNTIYF
CDR3 DNA: TGTGCCAGCAGCTTGGGGCTTTTGGGCGGAAACACCATATATTTT

J gene: TRBJ1-3
D gene: NA
CDR3 length: 12
clone size: NA
V gene: TRBV9
CDR3 protein: CASSGLGGTIYF
CDR3 DNA: TGTGCCAGCAGCGGACTCGGGGGCACCATATATTTT

J gene: TRBJ2-1
D gene: NA
CDR3 length: 13
clone size: NA
V gene: TRBV5-6
CDR3 protein: CASSLEAYNEQFF
CDR3 DNA: TGTGCCAGCAGCTTGGAGGCTTACAATGAGCAGTTCTTC

J gene: TRBJ2-7
D gene: TRBD1
CDR3 length: 13
clone size: NA
V gene: TRBV30
CDR3 protein: CAWEDRVGTEQYF
CDR3 DNA: TGTGCCTGGGAGGACAGGGTGGGTACCGAGCAGTACTTC

J gene: TRBJ1-1
D gene: NA
CDR3 length: 15
clone size: NA
V gene: TRBV6-5
CDR3 protein: CASSLSWASNTEAFF
CDR3 DNA: TGTGCCAGCAGCTTGAGTTGGGCTAGTAACACTGAAGCCTTCTTT

J gene: TRBJ2-5
D gene: TRBD1
CDR3 length: 15
clone size: NA
V gene: TRBV27
CDR3 protein: CASSSWTGEGETQYF
CDR3 DNA: TGTGCCAGCAGTTCATGGACAGGGGAAGGAGAGACCCAGTACTTC

J gene: TRBJ2-5
D gene: TRBD1
CDR3 length: 14
clone size: NA
V gene: TRBV5-1
CDR3 protein: CASSWDRIQETQYF
CDR3 DNA: TGCGCCAGCAGCTGGGACAGGATTCAAGAGACCCAGTACTTC

J gene: TRBJ2-3
D gene: NA
CDR3 length: 11
clone size: few
V gene: TRBV15
CDR3 protein: CATSSTDTQYF
CDR3 DNA: TGTGCCACCAGCAGCACAGATACGCAGTATTTT

J gene: TRBJ2-3
D gene: NA
CDR3 length: 13
clone size: NA
V gene: TRBV5-6
CDR3 protein: CASSLADLDTQYF
CDR3 DNA: TGTGCCAGCAGCTTGGCCGACTTAGATACGCAGTATTTT